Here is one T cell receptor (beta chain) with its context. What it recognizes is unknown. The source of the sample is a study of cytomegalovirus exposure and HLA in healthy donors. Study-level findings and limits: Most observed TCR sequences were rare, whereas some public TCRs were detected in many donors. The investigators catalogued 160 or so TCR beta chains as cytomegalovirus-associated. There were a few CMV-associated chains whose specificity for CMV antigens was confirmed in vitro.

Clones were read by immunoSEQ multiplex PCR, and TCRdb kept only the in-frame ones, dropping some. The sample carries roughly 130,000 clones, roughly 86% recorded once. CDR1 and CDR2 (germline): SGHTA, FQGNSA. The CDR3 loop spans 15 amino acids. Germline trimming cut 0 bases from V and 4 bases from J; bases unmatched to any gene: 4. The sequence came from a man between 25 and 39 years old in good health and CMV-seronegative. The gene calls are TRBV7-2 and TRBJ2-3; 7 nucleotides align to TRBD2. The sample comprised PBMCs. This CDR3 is CASSLAIRGADTQYF. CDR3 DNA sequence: TGTGCCAGCAGCTTAGCTATCCGGGGGGCAGATACGCAGTATTTT.